This TCR beta chain was obtained from a study of cytotoxic CD8 clonotypes in ibrutinib-treated CLL. Study-level background: After median approximately 70 months, around 15 stayed in remission, about 12 progressed; responses about 25 partial, 2 complete.

Findings and limits, study-wide: Investigators sampled sustained-remission and progressing patients at differing times.

The CDR3 contains 14 residues. Per the germline V gene, CDR1 is SGHAT and CDR2 is FQNNGV. Trimming left V 1 base short and J 6 bases short, with 13 bases between. Data came from immunoSEQ multiplex PCR; TCRdb stores just in-frame clones and leaves some out. The sample records about 310,000 clones, roughly 79% being singletons. A word on this clone: Its antigen is as yet unknown.

This sequence joins TRBV11-2 and TRBJ2-7; possibly TRBD1 for D (6 bases). The starting material was PBMCs, obtained before ibrutinib treatment. This clonotype originated in a human donor with chronic lymphocytic leukemia. CDR3 sequence reads: CASSLGRGYGEQYF. The CDR3 DNA reads as TGTGCCAGCAGCTTAGGCAGGGGATATGGCGAGCAGTACTTC.